The clone carrying this T cell receptor (beta chain) was seen at least ten times. The antigen is undetermined. The data are from a study of neurological immune-mediated disorders. For the study at large: There were around 34 multiple sclerosis patients. Of these, roughly 30 had relapsing-remitting MS and 3 had secondary progressive MS. The study's findings and limits: The expanded clones of different subjects shared no CDR3 amino acid sequences (suggesting private repertoires in all groups).

Where libraries were unsorted, they were derived from 2 million PBMCs stored at -80 degrees C. CDR1 is SNHLY, CDR2 FYNNEI, per germline. V dropped 10 bases and J dropped 7; count of bases not matched to a gene: 10. The CDR3 runs 14 residues. TCRdb reprocessed the 5' RACE reads via MiXCR and lists one record per CDR3 protein. The sample carries over 35,000 distinct CDR3 sequences, 2% to 3% recorded once. The gene calls are TRBV2 and TRBJ2-1, with TRBD2 matching over 10 bases. The source is a man aged 30 to 45 with multiple sclerosis. The source material was PBMCs. In DNA form, the CDR3 reads TGTGCCAACCTAAAGCGGGAGGGCCGGAATGAGCAGTTCTTC. It specifies CANLKREGRNEQFF. Supplemented by reference TRBV2 and TRBJ2-1, the full variable domain reads EPEVTQTPSHQVTQMGQEVILRCVPISNHLYFYWYRQILGQKVEFLVSFYNNEISEKSEIFDDQFSVERPDGSNFTLKIRSTKLEDSAMYFCANLKREGRNEQFFGPGTRLTVL.